This TCR beta chain appears in the sequencing data of a study of TIL therapy for anti-PD-1-resistant metastatic lung cancer (dated by TCRdb to about 2021). About the study as a whole: Tumors were harvested prior to any PD-1/PD-L1 blockade, after which nivolumab was administered to patients, and lymphodepletion, expanded TIL infusion and IL-2 were given to patients who progressed. Among the enrolled patients, the median age was 54 years (range about 35-75), and the median tumor PD-L1 proportion score was around 6%. Clonotypes were tracked across tumor, expanded TIL product and serial blood samples by T cell receptor beta sequencing of tumor and peripheral blood. Most of the cohort had lung adenocarcinoma, including a few EGFR-mutant tumors and two ALK-rearranged tumors, and half of the patients were either current or former smokers. Across the cohort, whole-exome sequencing showed a median non-synonymous tumor mutation burden of under 1.8 mutations per megabase. On the study overall, not on this receptor specifically: The study protocol defined all tumor marker inferences as exploratory. The cohort was highly selected, with more treatment-naive, never-smoker and oncogene-addicted patients than typical, limiting generalizability. The baseline peripheral repertoire was partially replaced by infused TIL clonotypes, which then decayed over months, and no apparent association between persistence and response was found.

A remark on this clone: What this receptor recognizes is not known. Base qualities are missing; no much larger clone stands one base away.

TCR beta CDR3 regions were amplified from genomic DNA with the immunoSEQ v3 hsTCRB kit using bias-controlled multiplex PCR. An Illumina NextSeq 500 was used to sequence the TCR libraries, reaching roughly 1.9 million read pairs at survey level or roughly 5-6.5 million at deep level. The original pipeline was this. The immunoSEQ Analyzer software assigned V, D and J genes, filtered out non-productive sequences, and reported clonality. To compare repertoires between infused TIL and blood, productive Simpson clonality was used along with the Morisita overlap index of productive TRB rearrangements. The absolute count of a clonotype in blood was estimated by multiplying the lymphocyte count by the CD3+ fraction and by the productive frequency of the clone. The table was pulled from immuneACCESS by TCRdb, which kept in-frame rearrangements only. Such tables lose some clones; where checked, under half of the loss comes from unresolved V genes, and the rest has no known cause. The V and J calls and the clone size are those of that table, but D and trimming were determined from the DNA. In this sample the table shows some 37,000 clones, more than 60% of which occur a single time. The ten largest clones represent under 7.5% of the sample.

Looking up the germline V gene yields CDR1 ENHRY and CDR2 SYGVKD. Counted from cysteine to phenylalanine, this CDR3 has 14 amino acids. Only CDR3 DNA remains: 42 bases, in frame from the first base. Deletion took 0 bases off V and 1 base off J, with a span of 6 bases between the germline ends. The sample's time point label is to be understood as: pre-treatment sample, taken before nivolumab and TIL therapy. A phase I trial run at two centers enrolled adults with stage 4 NSCLC between 2017 and January 2020. Samples came from a single-arm, open-label phase I trial of tumor-infiltrating lymphocyte therapy with nivolumab in advanced non-small cell lung cancer. Blood mononuclear cells from EDTA tubes were isolated by Ficoll gradient, snap-frozen as pellets, and DNA was extracted with a Qiagen mini-prep kit.

Specimen: blood, collected at baseline. The sequence was obtained from a person aged 25 to 80 with non-small cell lung cancer. Recombination joined TRBV10-3 with TRBJ2-5, with the D gene too uncertain to name. CDR3 reads: CAISESAGQETQYF. At the DNA level, the sequence is TGTGCCATCAGTGAGTCTGCAGGCCAAGAGACCCAGTACTTC.